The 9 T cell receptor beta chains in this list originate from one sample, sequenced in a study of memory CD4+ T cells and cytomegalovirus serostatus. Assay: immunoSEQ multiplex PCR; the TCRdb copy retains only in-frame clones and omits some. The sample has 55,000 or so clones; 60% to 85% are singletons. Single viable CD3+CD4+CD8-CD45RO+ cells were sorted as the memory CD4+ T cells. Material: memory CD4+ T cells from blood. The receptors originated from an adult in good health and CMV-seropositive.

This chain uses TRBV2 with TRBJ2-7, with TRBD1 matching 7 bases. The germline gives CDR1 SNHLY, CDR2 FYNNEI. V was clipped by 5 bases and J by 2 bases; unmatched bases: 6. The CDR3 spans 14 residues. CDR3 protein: CASSQQGTTYEQYF. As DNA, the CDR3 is TGTGCCAGCAGTCAACAGGGGACCACCTACGAGCAGTACTTC.

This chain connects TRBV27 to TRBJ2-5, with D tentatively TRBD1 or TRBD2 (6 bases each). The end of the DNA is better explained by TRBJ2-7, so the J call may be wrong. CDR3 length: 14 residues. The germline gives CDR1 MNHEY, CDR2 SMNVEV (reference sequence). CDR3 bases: TGTGCCAGCAGTTTTTGGGGGGCCCCCTACGAGCAGTACTTC. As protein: CASSFWGAPYEQYF.

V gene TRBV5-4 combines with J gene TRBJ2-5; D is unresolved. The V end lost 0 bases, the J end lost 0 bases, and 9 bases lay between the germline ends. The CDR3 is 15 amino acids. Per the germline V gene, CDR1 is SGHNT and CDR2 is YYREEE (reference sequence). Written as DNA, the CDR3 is TGTGCCAGCAGCTTGGGCAGGATGAACCAAGAGACCCAGTACTTC. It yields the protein CASSLGRMNQETQYF.

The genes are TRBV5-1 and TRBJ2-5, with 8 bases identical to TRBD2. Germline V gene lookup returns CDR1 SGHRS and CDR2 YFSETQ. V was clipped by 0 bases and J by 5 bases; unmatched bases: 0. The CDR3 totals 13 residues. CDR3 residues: CASSLGGGETQYF. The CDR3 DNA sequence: TGCGCCAGCAGCTTGGGCGGGGGGGAGACCCAGTACTTC.

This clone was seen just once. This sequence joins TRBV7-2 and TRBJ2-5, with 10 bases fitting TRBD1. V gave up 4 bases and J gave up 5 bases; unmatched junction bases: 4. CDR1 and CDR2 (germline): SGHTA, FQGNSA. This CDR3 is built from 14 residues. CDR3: CASSSGQGVETQYF. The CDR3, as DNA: TGTGCCAGCAGCTCCGGACAGGGGGTTGAGACCCAGTACTTC.

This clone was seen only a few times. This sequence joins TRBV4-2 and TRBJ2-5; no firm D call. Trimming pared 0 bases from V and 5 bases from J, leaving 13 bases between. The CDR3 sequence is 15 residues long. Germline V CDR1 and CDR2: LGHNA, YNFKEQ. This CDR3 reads CASSQDPTPWETQYF. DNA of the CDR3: TGTGCCAGCAGCCAAGATCCGACCCCCTGGGAGACCCAGTACTTC.

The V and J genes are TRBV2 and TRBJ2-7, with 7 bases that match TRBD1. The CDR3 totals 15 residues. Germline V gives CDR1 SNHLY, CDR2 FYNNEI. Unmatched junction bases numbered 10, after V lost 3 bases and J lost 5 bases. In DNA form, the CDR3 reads TGTGCCAGCAGTGAGACCCGGGACAGTATGGACGAGCAGTACTTC. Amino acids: CASSETRDSMDEQYF.

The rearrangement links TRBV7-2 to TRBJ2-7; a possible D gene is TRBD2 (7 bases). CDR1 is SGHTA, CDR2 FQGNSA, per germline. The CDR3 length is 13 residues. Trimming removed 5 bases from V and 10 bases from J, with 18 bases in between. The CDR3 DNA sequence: TGTGCCAGCAGCACCCAACGGGGGGCCCCCCAGTACTTC. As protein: CASSTQRGAPQYF. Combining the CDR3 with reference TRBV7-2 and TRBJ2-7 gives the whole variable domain GAGVSQSPSNKVTEKGKDVELRCDPISGHTALYWYRQSLGQGLEFLIYFQGNSAPDKSGLPSDRFSAERTGGSVSTLTIQRTQQEDSAVYLCASSTQRGAPQYFGPGTRLTVT.

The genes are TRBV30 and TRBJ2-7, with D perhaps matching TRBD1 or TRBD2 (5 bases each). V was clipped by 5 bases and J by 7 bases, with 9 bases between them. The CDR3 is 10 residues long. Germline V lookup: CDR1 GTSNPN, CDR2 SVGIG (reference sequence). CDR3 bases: TGTGCCTGGGGGGGTGAAGAGCAGTACTTC. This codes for CAWGGEEQYF.